This T cell receptor beta chain originates from a study of early T cells in non-severe SARS-CoV-2 infection. Germline V gene sequence: CDR1 SGHRS, CDR2 YFSETQ. V lost 0 bases and J 3 bases, leaving 6 bases between the germline ends. The CDR3 totals 13 residues. Tagging with unique molecular identifiers was applied to individual cDNA molecules. TCRdb re-derived calls from the 5' RACE reads in MiXCR, one entry per CDR3 protein. Of some 80,000 distinct CDR3 sequences in the sample, about 12% are singletons; the top ten hold more than 6.5%. Input material: whole blood. The TCR was taken from an adult who was a healthcare worker with PCR-confirmed SARS-CoV-2 infection or an uninfected control (not recorded which). The chain carries TRBV5-1 and TRBJ2-5; possibly TRBD2 for D (5 bases). This CDR3 reads CASSLAGKETQYF. Here the CDR3 DNA reads TGCGCCAGCAGCTTGGCGGGGAAAGAGACCCAGTACTTC.